This T cell receptor (beta chain) comes out of a study of cytomegalovirus exposure and HLA in healthy donors. Overall study findings and caveats: Accounts indicate the classifier identified cytomegalovirus status with strong specificity and sensitivity.

The CDR3 loop spans 14 amino acids. The V gene's germline CDR1 is SGHRS and CDR2 YFSETQ. Primers: 60 Vbeta forward and 13 Jbeta reverse. This table comes from immunoSEQ multiplex PCR, and its TCRdb copy is limited to in-frame clones, with some not included. This table has some 150,000 clones, about two thirds appearing once. To note about this clone: Its antigen is not known.

Sequencing was performed on PBMCs. The chain employs TRBV5-1 and TRBJ2-5; D remains unclear. The J call is uncertain, as TRBJ2-7 better fits the DNA end. The receptor's source is a woman aged 25 to 39 in good health and CMV-seronegative. Here the CDR3 reads CASSLVENHYEQYF. CDR3 in DNA: TGCGCCAGCAGCTTGGTGGAGAACCACTACGAGCAGTACTTC.